This TCR beta chain was captured in a study of cytomegalovirus exposure and HLA in healthy donors. The CDR3 length is 14 residues. Per germline, CDR1 SGHRS and CDR2 YFSETQ. Between the trimmed V and J ends, which lost 0 bases and 1 base, there was a span of 8 bases. The study ran its PCR with 60 Vbeta and 13 Jbeta primers. The repertoire was sequenced with immunoSEQ multiplex PCR; TCRdb's copy has only in-frame clones and lacks some. The sample shows 150,000 or so clones, roughly 80% of them seen only once. To note about this clone: This CDR3 is also generated by other DNA sequences in the sample.

This TCR was recovered from a male donor in good health and CMV-seronegative. The J gene is TRBJ2-7, the V gene TRBV5-1; possibly TRBD1 for D (6 bases). The sequencing sample was made of PBMCs. The CDR3 nucleotides are TGCGCCAGCAGCTTGGGGCAGGGGTCCTACGAGCAGTACTTC. Encoded protein: CASSLGQGSYEQYF.